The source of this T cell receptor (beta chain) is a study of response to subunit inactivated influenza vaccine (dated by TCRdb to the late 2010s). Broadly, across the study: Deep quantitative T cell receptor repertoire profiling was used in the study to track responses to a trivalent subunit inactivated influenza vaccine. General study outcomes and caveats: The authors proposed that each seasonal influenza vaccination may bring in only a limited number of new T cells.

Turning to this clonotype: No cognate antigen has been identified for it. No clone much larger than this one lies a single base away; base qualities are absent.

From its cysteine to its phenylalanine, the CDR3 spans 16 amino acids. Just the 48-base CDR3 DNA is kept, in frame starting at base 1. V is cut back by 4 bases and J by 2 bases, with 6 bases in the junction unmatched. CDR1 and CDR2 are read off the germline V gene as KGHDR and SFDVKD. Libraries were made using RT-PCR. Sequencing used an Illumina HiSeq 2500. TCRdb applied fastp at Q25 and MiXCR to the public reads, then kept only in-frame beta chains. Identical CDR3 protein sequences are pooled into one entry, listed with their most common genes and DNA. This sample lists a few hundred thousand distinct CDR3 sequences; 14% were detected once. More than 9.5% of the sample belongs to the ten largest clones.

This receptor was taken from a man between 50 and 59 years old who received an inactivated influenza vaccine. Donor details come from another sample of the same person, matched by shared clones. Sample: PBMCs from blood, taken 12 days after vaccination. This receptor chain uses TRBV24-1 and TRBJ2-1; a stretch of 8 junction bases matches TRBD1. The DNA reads TGTGCCACCAGTGACCACGGACAGGGCCCCTACAATGAGCAGTTCTTC. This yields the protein CATSDHGQGPYNEQFF.